Listed here are 28 T cell receptor beta chains from one sample, sequenced in a study of CD8 T cells in ankylosing spondylitis. TCRdb re-derived calls from the 5' RACE reads in MiXCR, one entry per CDR3 protein. Of a few hundred thousand distinct CDR3 sequences listed, 20% were seen once; the top ten hold roughly 7.3%. Sequenced: blood, either unsorted or a sorted T cell fraction (not recorded which). The source of these receptors is a male donor with ankylosing spondylitis or in good health (not recorded which).

In its sample, this clonotype was seen once. The J gene is TRBJ2-1, the V gene TRBV24-1, with D perhaps being TRBD1 or TRBD2 (6 bases each). This CDR3 comprises 14 residues. Per germline, CDR1 KGHDR and CDR2 SFDVKD. V was trimmed by 4 bases and J by 10 bases, leaving 16 bases between them. The CDR3 loop is CATSEPGRGGEQFF. The CDR3 DNA follows: TGTGCCACCAGTGAGCCGGGACGAGGGGGGGAGCAGTTCTTC.

The gene calls are TRBV12-3 or TRBV12-4 and TRBJ2-1; maybe TRBD2 (5 bases). V was pared by 5 bases and J by 0 bases, with 11 bases between. The CDR3 covers 15 residues. The CDR3 is CASSPIGSSYNEQFF. In DNA, the CDR3 is TGTGCCAGCAGTCCCATTGGGAGCTCCTACAATGAGCAGTTCTTC.

A few counts support this clonotype. This chain links TRBV5-1 with TRBJ1-1, with D hard to call. CDR3 length: 13 amino acids. Per the germline V gene, CDR1 is SGHRS and CDR2 is YFSETQ. V was pared by 7 bases and J by 0 bases, with 10 bases between. The CDR3 here is CASQVRVNTEAFF. CDR3 DNA sequence: TGCGCCAGCCAGGTCCGAGTGAACACTGAAGCTTTCTTT.

This clonotype has more than one count but fewer than ten. The chain combines TRBV20-1 with TRBJ2-5; D is unclear. The CDR3 consists of 14 residues. Trimming took 0 bases from V and 5 from J, leaving 13 bases between them. Germline V gives CDR1 DFQATT, CDR2 SNEGSKA (reference sequence). The CDR3 nucleotides are TGCAGTGCTAGAGATGTATCAGGCTTGGAGACCCAGTACTTC. The encoded protein is CSARDVSGLETQYF.

In the case of this clonotype: The limits of the CDR3 on the DNA are not certain, so only TCRdb's listed CDR3 is given. The genes are TRBV12-3 or TRBV12-4 and TRBJ2-3; TRBD2 was called by the table and not checked on the DNA. The CDR3 is made up of 15 amino acids, end residues included. The CDR3 sequence is CASSSSGGSTDTQYF.

About this clonotype itself: Germline is not matched at one junction end, which may reflect a read error. The chain uses TRBV12-3 or TRBV12-4 and TRBJ2-2; tentatively, D is TRBD1 or TRBD2 (5 bases each). This CDR3 has 12 residues. CDR3 DNA sequence: TGTGTCAGCAGTTTCACCGCCGGGGCGCTGTTTTTT. The encoded protein is CVSSFTAGALFF.

J is TRBJ1-2 and V is TRBV3-1; D might be TRBD1 (5 bases). The CDR3 covers 14 residues. The germline gives CDR1 LGHDT, CDR2 YNNKEL (reference sequence). With 4 bases removed from V and 0 bases from J, the gap between germline ends came to 9 bases. The CDR3 sequence: CASSRVGANYGYTF. The CDR3 coding sequence is TGTGCCAGCAGCCGAGTGGGGGCTAACTATGGCTACACCTTC.

This clonotype was picked up a small number of times. This chain uses TRBV10-3 with TRBJ2-3; 7 bases map to TRBD2. V lost 8 bases to trimming and J lost 5 bases; unmatched junction nucleotides: 16. Germline CDR1 ENHRY, CDR2 SYGVKD. The CDR3 sequence is 16 residues long. The CDR3 DNA reads as TGTGCCATCGGTTTCAGGGCTAGCGGAGATAAAGATACGCAGTATTTT. It is translated as CAIGFRASGDKDTQYF.

This clonotype has just a few counts. This chain uses TRBV6-4 with TRBJ1-4, with D possibly being TRBD1 (5 bases). The germline V and J ends were trimmed by 2 bases and 10 bases, with 14 bases remaining between them. The CDR3 covers 14 residues. Germline V gene sequence: CDR1 MRHNA, CDR2 SNTAGT. CDR3: CASSDGQRGGKLFF. The CDR3, as DNA: TGTGCCAGCAGTGACGGGCAGAGGGGAGGAAAACTGTTTTTT.

This clonotype was picked up many times. The V gene is TRBV12-3 or TRBV12-4, the J gene TRBJ2-2, with 8 positions matching TRBD1. Trimming took 4 bases from V and 3 from J; bases not matched to a gene: 1. This CDR3 is 14 amino acids long. This CDR3 reads CASSSTGDTGELFF. In DNA, the CDR3 is TGTGCCAGCAGTTCGACAGGGGACACCGGGGAGCTGTTTTTT.

The gene calls are TRBV10-3 and TRBJ2-5; D uncertain. V lost 0 bases and J 2 bases, leaving 7 bases between the germline ends. This CDR3 has 14 amino acids. Germline assignment: CDR1 ENHRY and CDR2 SYGVKD. CDR3 sequence reads: CAISESVGQETQYF. CDR3 in DNA: TGTGCCATCAGTGAGTCTGTGGGGCAAGAGACCCAGTACTTC.

The chain has TRBV18 and TRBJ2-3; D could derive from TRBD1 or TRBD2 (5 bases each). The V and J ends lost 5 bases and 2 bases respectively, with 11 bases between them. Germline V gene sequence: CDR1 KGHSH, CDR2 LQKENI. The CDR3 runs to 14 residues. The DNA of the CDR3 is TGTGCCAGCTCAAGGGGACCAGACACAGATACGCAGTATTTT. Protein: CASSRGPDTDTQYF.

V gene TRBV29-1 combines with J gene TRBJ2-5; TRBD2 aligns across 7 bases. The CDR3 contains 11 residues. The germline V gene has CDR1 SQVTM and CDR2 ANQGSEA. After removal of 4 bases from V and 6 bases from J, the junction contained 2 bases not matched to a gene. The CDR3 DNA follows: TGCAGCGTTGCGGGGGGAAAGACCCAGTACTTC. Translated, it gives CSVAGGKTQYF.

This sequence joins TRBV3-1 and TRBJ2-1; 8 positions match TRBD2. Trimming removed 4 bases from V and 7 bases from J; junction bases left unmatched: 3. The CDR3 loop spans 13 amino acids. Germline loops: CDR1 LGHDT, CDR2 YNNKEL (reference sequence). The DNA of the CDR3 is TGTGCCAGCAGCCTCGGGGGGGGGAATGAGCAGTTCTTC. It codes for CASSLGGGNEQFF.

This clonotype was seen more than once but under ten times. The genes are TRBV20-1 and TRBJ2-7; no reliable D call. The CDR3 has 14 amino acids. Trimming left V 3 bases short and J 0 bases short, with 12 bases between. Germline V gives CDR1 DFQATT, CDR2 SNEGSKA (reference sequence). CDR3 DNA: TGCAGTGCTAGGAACAACCCGAGCTCCTACGAGCAGTACGTC. It codes for CSARNNPSSYEQYV.

The chain has TRBV4-1 and TRBJ2-2, with D possibly TRBD1 on 6 matching bases. Trimming shortened V by 3 bases and J by 3 bases, and 11 bases separated the two germline ends. CDR3 length: 15 residues. Germline V gene sequence: CDR1 MGHRA, CDR2 YSYEKL. CDR3 bases: TGCGCCAGCAGCCAGGGGACACCTGACACCGGGGAGCTGTTTTTT. Encoded protein: CASSQGTPDTGELFF.

This sequence joins TRBV18 and TRBJ2-3; the D gene could be TRBD1 or TRBD2 (5 bases each). This CDR3 has 19 amino acids. Trimming cost V 0 bases and J 2 bases, with 21 bases left between them. CDR1 and CDR2 from the germline V gene are KGHSH and LQKENI. The DNA of the CDR3 is TGTGCCAGCTCACCACCTGGTAGCGTATCGGGGACCTACACAGATACGCAGTATTTT. Translated, it gives CASSPPGSVSGTYTDTQYF. Full variable domain (outside the CDR3, taken from reference TRBV18 and TRBJ2-3): NAGVMQNPRHLVRRRGQEARLRCSPMKGHSHVYWYRQLPEEGLKFMVYLQKENIIDESGMPKERFSAEFPKEGPSILRIQQVVRGDSAAYFCASSPPGSVSGTYTDTQYFGPGTRLTVL.

The gene calls are TRBV9 and TRBJ2-4, with D possibly being TRBD1 (8 bases). This CDR3 contains 14 residues. Trimming removed 3 bases at V and 6 bases at J, with 13 bases between. CDR1 is SGDLS, CDR2 YYNGEE, per germline. CDR3 sequence reads: CASSETGGGNIQYF. CDR3 DNA: TGTGCCAGCAGCGAAACAGGGGGGGGAAACATTCAGTACTTC.

The J gene is TRBJ2-1, the V gene TRBV12-3 or TRBV12-4, with D maybe TRBD1 (5 bases). The CDR3 is made up of 14 amino acids. V was pared by 5 bases and J by 7 bases, with 15 bases between. The CDR3 coding sequence is TGTGCCAGCAGTCTAATAACAGGCTGGAATGAGCAGTTCTTC. Its translation: CASSLITGWNEQFF.

In this sample, this clonotype turned up many times. This chain links TRBV4-2 with TRBJ2-3; D remains unclear. Between the trimmed V and J ends, which lost 1 base and 4 bases, there was a span of 9 bases. Germline CDR1 LGHNA, CDR2 YNFKEQ. This CDR3 has 14 residues. The CDR3 loop reads CASSQGAPADTQYF. Here the CDR3 DNA reads TGTGCCAGCAGCCAAGGGGCCCCCGCAGATACGCAGTATTTT.

This sequence joins TRBV20-1 and TRBJ2-1; TRBD2 agrees at 11 bases. The CDR3 extends over 15 amino acids. V lost 6 bases and J lost 9; bases outside the gene matches: 13. Looked up from germline, CDR1 is DFQATT and CDR2 is SNEGSKA (reference sequence). The CDR3 sequence is CSAATTSGNKGEQFF. The CDR3 region has the DNA TGCAGTGCCGCAACGACTAGCGGGAATAAGGGTGAGCAGTTCTTC.

The gene calls are TRBV20-1 and TRBJ1-5; tentatively, D is TRBD1 (5 bases). Per the germline V gene, CDR1 is DFQATT and CDR2 is SNEGSKA (reference sequence). The CDR3 is made up of 14 amino acids. V gave up 5 bases and J gave up 6 bases, with 17 bases separating them. Here the CDR3 DNA reads TGCAGTGCTCCGCCGAGGGAGCAGGGTCAGCCCCAGCATTTT. This sequence encodes CSAPPREQGQPQHF.

This sequence joins TRBV12-3 or TRBV12-4 and TRBJ1-2; 7 nucleotides align to TRBD1. The length of the CDR3 is 14 residues. Losses at the gene ends were 0 bases for V and 2 bases for J; bases not matched to a gene: 0. CDR3 amino acids: CASSLARGNYGYTF. The CDR3 nucleotides read TGTGCCAGCAGTTTAGCCAGGGGGAACTATGGCTACACCTTC.

This clonotype came up many times. The gene calls are TRBV5-1 and TRBJ1-6; D not resolved. V gave up 2 bases and J gave up 5 bases, with 2 bases separating them. This CDR3 has 12 residues. CDR1 is SGHRS, CDR2 YFSETQ, per germline. CDR3 bases: TGCGCCAGCAGCTTTGATAATTCACCCCTCCACTTT. This codes for CASSFDNSPLHF.

A few counts support this clonotype. The CDR3 protein is CASSERDRVVEDTQYF. CDR3 bases: TGTGCCAGCAGCGAGCGAGACAGGGTAGTTGAAGATACGCAGTATTTT. The V gene is TRBV9, the J gene TRBJ2-3; the match to TRBD1 covers 7 bases. The CDR3 runs to 16 residues. Germline trimming cut 3 bases from V and 5 bases from J; bases unmatched to any gene: 12. Germline V gene data show CDR1 as SGDLS and CDR2 as YYNGEE. Full variable domain (outside the CDR3, taken from reference TRBV9 and TRBJ2-3): DSGVTQTPKHLITATGQRVTLRCSPRSGDLSVYWYQQSLDQGLQFLIQYYNGEERAKGNILERFSAQQFPDLHSELNLSSLELGDSALYFCASSERDRVVEDTQYFGPGTRLTVL.

This clonotype was counted ten times or more. The genes are TRBV27 and TRBJ1-1; D is unclear. Trimming removed 1 base from V and 3 bases from J, with 12 bases in between. The CDR3 covers 15 residues. Germline V gene sequence: CDR1 MNHEY, CDR2 SMNVEV (reference sequence). The CDR3 is CASSLYGSPDTEAFF. The DNA of the CDR3 is TGTGCCAGCAGTTTATACGGGAGTCCGGACACTGAAGCTTTCTTT.

This clonotype appeared many times. The gene calls are TRBV5-1 and TRBJ2-3; TRBD2 matches at 10 bases. Germline CDR1 SGHRS, CDR2 YFSETQ. V lost 0 bases and J lost 5; bases outside the gene matches: 0. There are 14 residues in the CDR3. The CDR3 DNA follows: TGCGCCAGCAGCTTGGCTAGCGGGGGAGATACGCAGTATTTT. Translation gives CASSLASGGDTQYF.

The rearrangement uses TRBV10-3 and TRBJ2-1; D is possibly TRBD1 or TRBD2 (5 bases each). Germline V lookup: CDR1 ENHRY, CDR2 SYGVKD. The CDR3 is made up of 17 amino acids. V lost 0 bases to trimming and J lost 0 bases, with 12 bases between them. The CDR3 nucleotides read TGTGCCATCAGTGAGTCGGGTTCAGGGAGCTCCTACAATGAGCAGTTCTTC. It translates to CAISESGSGSSYNEQFF.